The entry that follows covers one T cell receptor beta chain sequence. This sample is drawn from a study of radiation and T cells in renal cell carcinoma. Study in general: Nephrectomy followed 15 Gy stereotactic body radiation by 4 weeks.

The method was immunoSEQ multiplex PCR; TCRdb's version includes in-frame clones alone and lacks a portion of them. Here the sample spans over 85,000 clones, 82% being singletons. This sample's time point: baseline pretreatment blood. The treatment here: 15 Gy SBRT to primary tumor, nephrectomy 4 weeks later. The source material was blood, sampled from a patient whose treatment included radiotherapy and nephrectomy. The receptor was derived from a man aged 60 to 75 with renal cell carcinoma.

This CDR3 is CAIRDPDLYNEQFF. The CDR3 region has the DNA TGTGCCATCCGGGACCCGGATCTCTACAATGAGCAGTTCTTC. The chain has TRBV10-3 and TRBJ2-1, with D perhaps matching TRBD1 or TRBD2 (5 bases each). The V gene lost 8 bases and the J gene lost 3 bases, with 14 bases spanning the gap. This CDR3 has 14 amino acids. Germline assignment: CDR1 ENHRY and CDR2 SYGVKD.